The 21 T cell receptor beta chains in this list originate from one sample, sequenced in a study of blood T cell repertoires in COVID-19. The protocol was immunoSEQ multiplex PCR, while the TCRdb copy is restricted to in-frame clones and leaves out a portion. Of roughly 91,000 clones detected, 76% appear once; the ten largest clones hold 6.5% to 9%. The sequenced material came from peripheral blood. These receptors originate from a man aged 65 to 85 with acute or convalescent COVID-19.

The V gene is TRBV6-4, the J gene TRBJ1-2, with 10 bases aligning to TRBD1. V lost 3 bases and J lost 2; bases outside the gene matches: 3. From germline, CDR1 is MRHNA and CDR2 SNTAGT. The CDR3 covers 15 residues. CDR3 sequence (DNA): TGTGCCAGCAGTGAACGACAGGGGGCCAACTATGGCTACACCTTC. Residues: CASSERQGANYGYTF.

The genes are TRBV5-4 and TRBJ1-2, with 7 bases that match TRBD1. The germline CDR1 and CDR2 sequences are SGHNT and YYREEE (reference sequence). J lost 2 bases, V lost 2 bases, and 3 bases had no gene match. The CDR3 contains 14 residues. The CDR3: CASSFDRVNYGYTF. In DNA, the CDR3 is TGTGCCAGCAGCTTTGACAGGGTAAACTATGGCTACACCTTC.

This clone was recorded only once. The V and J genes are TRBV7-9 and TRBJ1-6, with 9 bases lining up with TRBD1. V lost 5 bases, J lost 8 bases, and 7 bases stayed unmatched. The CDR3 spans 15 residues. Germline CDR1 and CDR2: SEHNR and FQNEAQ (reference sequence). As DNA, the CDR3 is TGTGCCAGCAGCCCCTCGGACAGGGGTGATTCACCCCTCCACTTT. Translation: CASSPSDRGDSPLHF.

The chain carries TRBV5-6 and TRBJ1-5; 7 bases align to TRBD1. Per germline, CDR1 SGHDT and CDR2 YYEEEE. The CDR3 contains 16 residues. Unmatched junction bases numbered 6, after V lost 0 bases and J lost 3 bases. The CDR3 loop is CASSLVGTDDNQPQHF. The DNA for the CDR3 is TGTGCCAGCAGCTTGGTTGGGACAGATGACAATCAGCCCCAGCATTTT.

The chain combines TRBV7-9 with TRBJ1-5; the D is unclear. The CDR3 sequence is 14 residues long. Germline assignment: CDR1 SEHNR and CDR2 FQNEAQ (reference sequence). V was shortened by 8 bases and J by 0 bases, with 11 bases between the two germline ends. CDR3 nucleotide sequence: TGTGCCAGCTCGATTACTGGTAGCAATCAGCCCCAGCATTTT. Amino acid sequence: CASSITGSNQPQHF.

The chain uses TRBV28 and TRBJ1-2; perhaps TRBD1 as D (5 bases). Germline CDR1 reads MDHEN; CDR2 reads SYDVKM. The CDR3 has 13 residues. The germline V and J ends were trimmed by 6 bases and 4 bases, with 12 bases remaining between them. CDR3 bases: TGTGCCAGCAGACCGGGGGGGGGCTATGGCTACACCTTC. Amino acids: CASRPGGGYGYTF.

The chain joins TRBV27 to TRBJ2-1, with TRBD2 matching 16 bases. This CDR3 spans 16 amino acids. Germline trimming cut 4 bases from V and 9 bases from J; bases unmatched to any gene: 6. CDR1 is MNHEY, CDR2 SMNVEV, per germline (reference sequence). CDR3 bases: TGTGCCAGCAGTTACGGGACTAGCGGGAGGGGTACTGAGCAGTTCTTC. Its protein is CASSYGTSGRGTEQFF.

The V gene is TRBV11-2, the J gene TRBJ2-1, with 12 nucleotides matching TRBD2. Trimming at V came to 1 base and at J to 4 bases, leaving 5 bases not matched to a gene. Germline V gene sequence: CDR1 SGHAT, CDR2 FQNNGV. The CDR3 is 17 residues long. The CDR3 DNA reads as TGTGCCAGCAGCTTAGGGCTAGCGGGAGGGCCTTACAATGAGCAGTTCTTC. Protein: CASSLGLAGGPYNEQFF.

This CDR3 reads CASSNRQGAVRTEAFF. The CDR3 nucleotides read TGTGCCAGCAGTAATCGGCAGGGGGCGGTTCGGACTGAAGCTTTCTTT. This chain connects TRBV27 to TRBJ1-1; TRBD1 matches 8 bases. Germline V gene sequence: CDR1 MNHEY, CDR2 SMNVEV (reference sequence). This CDR3 is 16 amino acids long. Germline trimming cut 5 bases from V and 5 bases from J; bases unmatched to any gene: 13.

The J gene is TRBJ1-5, the V gene TRBV25-1; tentative D call: TRBD1 (5 bases). This CDR3 has 16 residues. Germline loops: CDR1 MGHDK, CDR2 SYGVNS. V dropped 10 bases and J dropped 0 bases, with 19 bases sitting between them. CDR3 sequence: CAILLPGLHSNQPQHF. CDR3 nucleotide sequence: TGTGCCATCCTTTTACCGGGACTCCATAGCAATCAGCCCCAGCATTTT.

This chain connects TRBV5-8 to TRBJ2-3; 11 bases map to TRBD1. J lost 4 bases, V lost 2 bases, and 3 bases had no gene match. Germline V gene sequence: CDR1 SGHTS, CDR2 YDEGEE. The CDR3 loop spans 15 amino acids. The CDR3 here is CASSFQGQGADTQYF. DNA for the CDR3: TGTGCCAGCAGCTTTCAGGGACAGGGGGCAGATACGCAGTATTTT. Together with reference TRBV5-8 and TRBJ2-3, the CDR3 gives the full variable domain: EAGVTQSPTHLIKTRGQQATLRCSPISGHTSVYWYQQALGLGLQFLLWYDEGEERNRGNFPPRFSGRQFPNYSSELNVNALELEDSALYLCASSFQGQGADTQYFGPGTRLTVL.

J is TRBJ2-3 and V is TRBV10-1; 14 nucleotides align to TRBD2. V gave up 0 bases and J gave up 6 bases; unmatched junction bases: 2. Germline CDR1 is WNHNN and CDR2 is SYGVQD (reference sequence). The CDR3 loop spans 16 amino acids. The CDR3 spells CASSESTSGGADTQYF. As DNA, the CDR3 is TGCGCCAGCAGTGAGTCGACTAGCGGGGGGGCCGATACGCAGTATTTT.

The V gene is TRBV29-1, the J gene TRBJ1-1; 7 nucleotides line up with TRBD1. CDR1 is SQVTM, CDR2 ANQGSEA, per germline. The CDR3 is made up of 12 amino acids. After removal of 2 bases from V and 8 bases from J, the junction contained 5 bases not matched to a gene. The CDR3 sequence is CSVERGQTEAFF. CDR3 in DNA: TGCAGCGTTGAAAGGGGACAGACCGAAGCTTTCTTT.

The chain carries TRBV10-3 and TRBJ1-6, with D possibly TRBD1 on 6 matching bases. The CDR3 is 14 amino acids. Deletions cut 3 bases from V and 6 bases from J, with 9 bases between. CDR1 is ENHRY, CDR2 SYGVKD, per germline. The CDR3 DNA sequence: TGTGCCATCAGTGACGCAGGGGTTAATTCACCCCTCCACTTT. This gives the protein CAISDAGVNSPLHF.

This clone showed up just once. The chain uses TRBV6-4 and TRBJ1-1; D gene unclear. CDR3 length: 13 residues. V lost 2 bases, J lost 1 base, and 5 bases lay in between. Germline CDR1 and CDR2: MRHNA and SNTAGT. The chain's CDR3 is CASSDQANTEAFF. As DNA, the CDR3 is TGTGCCAGCAGTGACCAGGCGAACACTGAAGCTTTCTTT.

This clone was seen only a few times. The J gene is TRBJ1-5, the V gene TRBV19; 11 bases are a match to TRBD1. The J segment lost 6 bases and the V segment lost 5 bases, leaving 9 bases of the junction unmatched. Germline V gene data show CDR1 as LNHDA and CDR2 as SQIVND (reference sequence). This CDR3 is 16 amino acids long. The DNA for the CDR3 is TGTGCCAGTAGTGGATACGGACAGGGGGCGAGTCAGCCCCAGCATTTT. Protein sequence: CASSGYGQGASQPQHF.

The chain couples TRBV18 to TRBJ1-1; D unresolved. Trimming took 3 bases from V and 1 from J, leaving 9 bases between them. The CDR3 consists of 14 residues. Per germline, CDR1 KGHSH and CDR2 LQKENI. The CDR3 reads CASSPQVGNTEAFF. The CDR3 nucleotides read TGTGCCAGCTCACCCCAGGTGGGGAACACTGAAGCTTTCTTT. Together with reference TRBV18 and TRBJ1-1, the CDR3 gives the full variable domain: NAGVMQNPRHLVRRRGQEARLRCSPMKGHSHVYWYRQLPEEGLKFMVYLQKENIIDESGMPKERFSAEFPKEGPSILRIQQVVRGDSAAYFCASSPQVGNTEAFFGQGTRLTVV.

This clone was seen ten or more times. The sample holds other DNA sequences that translate to the same CDR3. Written as DNA, the CDR3 is TGCGCCAGCAGCTTGGACGGACAGCCATACGAGCAGTACTTC. Translating gives CASSLDGQPYEQYF. The chain links TRBV5-1 to TRBJ2-7, with D possibly matching TRBD1 (6 bases). Between the trimmed V and J ends, which lost 0 bases and 4 bases, there was a span of 11 bases. CDR1 SGHRS and CDR2 YFSETQ come from the germline V gene. This CDR3 is 14 amino acids long.

This clone occurred a few times. The genes are TRBV28 and TRBJ2-3; 8 positions agree with TRBD1. Losses at the gene ends were 5 bases for V and 2 bases for J; bases not matched to a gene: 9. This CDR3 is 16 amino acids long. The germline CDR1 and CDR2 sequences are MDHEN and SYDVKM. The CDR3 loop is CASSLGQGFSTDTQYF. DNA of the CDR3: TGTGCCAGCAGTCTCGGACAGGGTTTTTCCACAGATACGCAGTATTTT.

The genes are TRBV19 and TRBJ2-3; 8 bases map to TRBD2. After removal of 3 bases from V and 3 bases from J, the junction contained 5 bases not matched to a gene. This CDR3 has 15 amino acids. The germline V gene encodes CDR1 LNHDA and CDR2 SQIVND (reference sequence). CDR3 nucleotide sequence: TGTGCCAGTAGTATCTGGGCGGGAGGAACAGATACGCAGTATTTT. Translating gives CASSIWAGGTDTQYF.

This chain connects TRBV18 to TRBJ2-6; a weak D match, TRBD1 (6 bases). Between the trimmed V and J ends, which lost 5 bases and 4 bases, there was a span of 12 bases. Germline V lookup: CDR1 KGHSH, CDR2 LQKENI. The CDR3 has 15 residues. CDR3 bases: TGTGCCAGCTCAGCTCAGGGGCCCGGGGCCAACGTCCTGACTTTC. It is translated as CASSAQGPGANVLTF.